The present T cell receptor beta chain was sequenced within a study of blood T cells in healthy people across ages. Study-level information: Template switching caught about one barcoded beta molecule for each two T cells. Study findings and constraints: Naive CD4+ cells and diversity were both higher in long-lived donors than in aged donors. Any conclusive comparison of naive versus antigen-experienced cells was prevented by using unsorted PBMCs.

V was pared by 5 bases and J by 2 bases, with 9 bases between. There are 13 residues in the CDR3. Germline loops: CDR1 SGDLS, CDR2 YYNGEE. A second PCR, run for 7 to 11 cycles, used a sample-barcoded 5' primer plus a J-beta primer mix. TCRdb re-analysed the 5' RACE reads in MiXCR, keeping a single row per CDR3 protein. The data hold over 600,000 distinct CDR3 sequences, with about 56% observed a single time. In its sample, this clonotype was seen a few times. The antigen remains undetermined. The sample consisted of blood. V usage is TRBV9 and J usage is TRBJ2-3, with D unclear. This clonotype was obtained from a middle-aged man in good health. CDR3 in amino acids: CASSDFDTDTQYF. The CDR3 DNA reads TGTGCCAGCAGTGATTTCGACACAGATACGCAGTATTTT.